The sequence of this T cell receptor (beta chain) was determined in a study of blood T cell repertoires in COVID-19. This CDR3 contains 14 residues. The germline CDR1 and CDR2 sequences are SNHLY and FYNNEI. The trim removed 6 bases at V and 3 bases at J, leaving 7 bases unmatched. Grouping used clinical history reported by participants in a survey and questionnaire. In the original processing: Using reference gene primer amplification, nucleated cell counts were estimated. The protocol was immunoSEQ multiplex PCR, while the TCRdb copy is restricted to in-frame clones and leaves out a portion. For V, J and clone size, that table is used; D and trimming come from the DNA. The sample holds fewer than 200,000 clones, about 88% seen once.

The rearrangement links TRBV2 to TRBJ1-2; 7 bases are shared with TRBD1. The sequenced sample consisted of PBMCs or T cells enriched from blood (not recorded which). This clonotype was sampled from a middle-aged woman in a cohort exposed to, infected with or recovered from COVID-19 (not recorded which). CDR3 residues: CASSLKTGDYGYTF. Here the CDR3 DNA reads TGTGCCAGCAGCCTTAAAACAGGGGACTATGGCTACACCTTC.